These T cell receptor beta chains were read from a single sample in a study of blood T cell repertoires in COVID-19. Assay: immunoSEQ multiplex PCR; the TCRdb copy retains only in-frame clones and omits some. The sample shows 140,000 to 150,000 clones, roughly 89% of them seen only once. Source material: peripheral blood. These TCRs come from a woman in her 50s with acute or convalescent COVID-19. Each CDR3 is given with its conserved first and last residue. A D gene is named only where the DNA matches it firmly. Some rows have no size entry. The others give once, few or many, or a class for an expanded clone.

j_call: TRBJ1-2
clone_size: .
d_call: TRBD1
v_call: TRBV9
cdr3_aa: CASSTRQGPNYGYTF
cdr3_nt: TGTGCCAGCAGCACACGACAGGGACCTAACTATGGCTACACCTTC

j_call: TRBJ2-1
clone_size: .
d_call: TRBD1
v_call: TRBV15
cdr3_aa: CATSRDPLDRADEQFF
cdr3_nt: TGTGCCACCAGCAGAGACCCCTTGGACAGGGCGGATGAGCAGTTCTTC

j_call: TRBJ2-7
clone_size: .
d_call: .
v_call: TRBV12-5
cdr3_aa: CASQGTAAFYEQYF
cdr3_nt: TGTGCTAGTCAGGGCACTGCAGCTTTTTACGAGCAGTACTTC

j_call: TRBJ2-1
clone_size: .
d_call: .
v_call: TRBV11-3
cdr3_aa: CASSSDYRGYNEQFF
cdr3_nt: TGTGCCAGCAGCTCGGACTATAGGGGCTACAATGAGCAGTTCTTC

j_call: TRBJ1-2
clone_size: .
d_call: TRBD1
v_call: TRBV5-1
cdr3_aa: CASSLNRGLDDYGYTF
cdr3_nt: TGCGCCAGCAGCTTGAACAGGGGATTGGATGACTATGGCTACACCTTC

j_call: TRBJ1-5
clone_size: .
d_call: TRBD1
v_call: TRBV7-2
cdr3_aa: CASSGTGDQPQHF
cdr3_nt: TGTGCCAGCAGCGGGACAGGGGACCAGCCCCAGCATTTT

j_call: TRBJ2-1
clone_size: .
d_call: .
v_call: TRBV5-4
cdr3_aa: CASSLDIGGYSYNEQFF
cdr3_nt: TGTGCCAGCAGCTTGGATATAGGAGGTTACTCCTACAATGAGCAGTTCTTC

j_call: TRBJ1-2
clone_size: .
d_call: .
v_call: TRBV9
cdr3_aa: CASSTTSYGYTF
cdr3_nt: TGTGCCAGCAGCACTACCTCCTATGGCTACACCTTC

j_call: TRBJ2-3
clone_size: .
d_call: TRBD2
v_call: TRBV9
cdr3_aa: CASSPRTSLTDTQYF
cdr3_nt: TGTGCCAGCAGCCCTAGGACTAGCCTCACAGATACGCAGTATTTT

j_call: TRBJ1-6
clone_size: .
d_call: TRBD1
v_call: TRBV30
cdr3_aa: CAWSSDRGRSPLHF
cdr3_nt: TGTGCCTGGAGTTCCGACAGGGGCAGGTCACCCCTCCACTTT

j_call: TRBJ2-4
clone_size: .
d_call: TRBD1
v_call: TRBV5-6
cdr3_aa: CASSHRGAKNIQYF
cdr3_nt: TGTGCCAGCAGCCACAGGGGAGCCAAAAACATTCAGTACTTC

j_call: TRBJ1-4
clone_size: .
d_call: .
v_call: TRBV27
cdr3_aa: CASSRTTYNEKLFF
cdr3_nt: TGTGCCAGCAGTCGGACAACTTACAATGAAAAACTGTTTTTT

j_call: TRBJ2-7
clone_size: .
d_call: .
v_call: TRBV28
cdr3_aa: CASRGFNSGSSSYEQYF
cdr3_nt: TGTGCCAGCAGGGGGTTTAACAGCGGGTCTAGCTCCTACGAGCAGTACTTC

j_call: TRBJ1-1
clone_size: .
d_call: .
v_call: TRBV7-2
cdr3_aa: CASSFAGGRTEAFF
cdr3_nt: TGTGCCAGCAGCTTCGCGGGGGGCCGCACTGAAGCTTTCTTT

j_call: TRBJ2-7
clone_size: .
d_call: .
v_call: TRBV6-5
cdr3_aa: CASSSIPYEQYF
cdr3_nt: TGTGCCAGCAGTTCCATTCCCTACGAGCAGTACTTC

j_call: TRBJ2-2
clone_size: .
d_call: TRBD2
v_call: TRBV4-2
cdr3_aa: CASSLPGGLAGGKTGELFF
cdr3_nt: TGTGCCAGCAGCCTCCCTGGGGGCCTAGCGGGGGGCAAAACCGGGGAGCTGTTTTTT

j_call: TRBJ1-4
clone_size: .
d_call: .
v_call: TRBV30
cdr3_aa: CAWSSGGSNEKLFF
cdr3_nt: TGTGCCTGGAGTTCCGGAGGGTCTAATGAAAAACTGTTTTTT

j_call: TRBJ2-7
clone_size: .
d_call: TRBD2
v_call: TRBV6-5
cdr3_aa: CASSYRTRGYEQYF
cdr3_nt: TGTGCCAGCAGTTACCGGACTAGAGGTTACGAGCAGTACTTC

j_call: TRBJ2-3
clone_size: .
d_call: .
v_call: TRBV6-1
cdr3_aa: CASSEDSFRPADTQYF
cdr3_nt: TGTGCCAGCAGTGAGGACAGTTTTAGACCCGCAGATACGCAGTATTTT

j_call: TRBJ1-2
clone_size: .
d_call: .
v_call: TRBV5-4
cdr3_aa: CASSAGGLANYGYTF
cdr3_nt: TGTGCCAGCAGCGCTGGGGGACTCGCTAACTATGGCTACACCTTC

j_call: TRBJ1-4
clone_size: .
d_call: TRBD1
v_call: TRBV7-9
cdr3_aa: CASSPEAGGVLVNEKLFF
cdr3_nt: TGTGCCAGCAGCCCTGAGGCAGGGGGCGTATTGGTTAATGAAAAACTGTTTTTT

j_call: TRBJ1-3
clone_size: .
d_call: .
v_call: TRBV25-1
cdr3_aa: CASSESSGGSGNTIYF
cdr3_nt: TGTGCCAGCAGTGAATCTTCGGGGGGATCTGGAAACACCATATATTTT

j_call: TRBJ2-7
clone_size: .
d_call: TRBD1
v_call: TRBV7-2
cdr3_aa: CASSWDRADEQYF
cdr3_nt: TGTGCCAGCAGCTGGGACAGGGCCGACGAGCAGTACTTC

j_call: TRBJ1-2
clone_size: .
d_call: .
v_call: TRBV2
cdr3_aa: CASSRGTNYGYTF
cdr3_nt: TGTGCCAGCAGCCGAGGGACTAACTATGGCTACACCTTC

j_call: TRBJ1-2
clone_size: .
d_call: TRBD1
v_call: TRBV28
cdr3_aa: CASSSGQSDYGYTF
cdr3_nt: TGTGCCAGCAGTTCGGGACAGTCGGACTATGGCTACACCTTC

j_call: TRBJ2-1
clone_size: .
d_call: TRBD2
v_call: TRBV6-4
cdr3_aa: CASSTSGTSSYNEQFF
cdr3_nt: TGTGCCAGCAGTACTAGCGGGACGAGCTCCTACAATGAGCAGTTCTTC

j_call: TRBJ2-7
clone_size: once
d_call: .
v_call: TRBV5-1
cdr3_aa: CASSLDGLPYEQYF
cdr3_nt: TGCGCCAGCAGCTTGGATGGGCTACCCTACGAGCAGTACTTC

j_call: TRBJ2-7
clone_size: .
d_call: TRBD2
v_call: TRBV7-6
cdr3_aa: CASSLNRGRGSYEQYF
cdr3_nt: TGTGCCAGCAGCTTAAACCGCGGGAGGGGGTCCTACGAGCAGTACTTC

j_call: TRBJ2-5
clone_size: .
d_call: .
v_call: TRBV30
cdr3_aa: CAWTRAQETQYF
cdr3_nt: TGTGCCTGGACCAGGGCACAAGAGACCCAGTACTTC

j_call: TRBJ1-6
clone_size: .
d_call: .
v_call: TRBV27
cdr3_aa: CASASGTLTSPLHF
cdr3_nt: TGTGCCAGTGCTTCCGGGACACTAACTTCACCCCTCCACTTT

j_call: TRBJ2-3
clone_size: once
d_call: .
v_call: TRBV14
cdr3_aa: CASSHAQNRGYTSTDTQYF
cdr3_nt: TGTGCCAGCAGCCACGCCCAAAACCGGGGATACACTAGCACAGATACGCAGTATTTT

j_call: TRBJ2-1
clone_size: .
d_call: TRBD2
v_call: TRBV2
cdr3_aa: CARQGTSGGQVIFNEQFF
cdr3_nt: TGTGCCAGGCAAGGGACTAGCGGGGGCCAGGTAATTTTCAATGAGCAGTTCTTC

j_call: TRBJ2-7
clone_size: .
d_call: .
v_call: TRBV7-7
cdr3_aa: CASSLAPGTLSEQYF
cdr3_nt: TGTGCCAGCAGCTTAGCGCCAGGGACACTATCCGAGCAGTACTTC

j_call: TRBJ1-2
clone_size: few
d_call: .
v_call: TRBV11-2
cdr3_aa: CASSPIRGHLPRRTF
cdr3_nt: TGTGCCAGCAGCCCGATCCGGGGACACCTCCCGAGGAGGACCTTC

j_call: TRBJ2-3
clone_size: .
d_call: .
v_call: TRBV7-8
cdr3_aa: CASSLNSGGSGDTQYF
cdr3_nt: TGTGCCAGCAGCTTAAATTCGGGGGGCAGCGGGGATACGCAGTATTTT

j_call: TRBJ1-2
clone_size: .
d_call: .
v_call: TRBV7-9
cdr3_aa: CASSLEGQNYGYTF
cdr3_nt: TGTGCCAGCAGCTTAGAAGGACAGAACTATGGCTACACCTTC

j_call: TRBJ1-2
clone_size: few
d_call: TRBD1
v_call: TRBV7-9
cdr3_aa: CASTRPGTGFSHEYGYTF
cdr3_nt: TGTGCCAGCACCCGTCCCGGGACAGGGTTTAGTCATGAGTATGGCTACACCTTC

j_call: TRBJ2-7
clone_size: .
d_call: .
v_call: TRBV5-1
cdr3_aa: CASSLDAGKSHEQYF
cdr3_nt: TGCGCCAGCAGCTTGGACGCAGGGAAATCCCACGAGCAGTACTTC

j_call: TRBJ1-2
clone_size: few
d_call: TRBD1
v_call: TRBV7-3
cdr3_aa: CASSKTGGELYGYTF
cdr3_nt: TGTGCCAGCAGCAAGACAGGGGGCGAGCTCTATGGCTACACCTTC

j_call: TRBJ2-1
clone_size: .
d_call: .
v_call: TRBV9
cdr3_aa: CASSVGTGGGNEQFF
cdr3_nt: TGTGCCAGCAGCGTAGGAACGGGGGGCGGCAATGAGCAGTTCTTC